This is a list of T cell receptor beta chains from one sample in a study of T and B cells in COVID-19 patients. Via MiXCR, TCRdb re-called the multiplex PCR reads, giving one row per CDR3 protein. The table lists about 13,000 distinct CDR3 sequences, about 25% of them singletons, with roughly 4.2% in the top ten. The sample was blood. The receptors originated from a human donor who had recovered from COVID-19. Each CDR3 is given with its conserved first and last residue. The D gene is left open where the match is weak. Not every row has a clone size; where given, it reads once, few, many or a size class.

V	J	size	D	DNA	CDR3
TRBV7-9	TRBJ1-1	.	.	TGTGCCAGCAGCTTAGCCGGGACGGGGTTGAACACTGAAGCTTTCTTT	CASSLAGTGLNTEAFF
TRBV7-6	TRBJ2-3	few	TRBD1	TGTGCCAGCAGTACAGGGACAGGGGGCCCCGATACGCAGTATTTT	CASSTGTGGPDTQYF
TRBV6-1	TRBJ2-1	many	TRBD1	TGTGCCAGCAGTGGGACAGGGGGCTACAATGAGCAGTTCTTC	CASSGTGGYNEQFF
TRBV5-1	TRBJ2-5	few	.	TGCGCCAGCAGCCCTCTGCCCTCCGTGTCTGAGACCCAGTACTTC	CASSPLPSVSETQYF
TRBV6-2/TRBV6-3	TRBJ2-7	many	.	TGTGCCAGCAGTTACAGGCCTAGCGCAACCTACGAGCAGTACTTC	CASSYRPSATYEQYF
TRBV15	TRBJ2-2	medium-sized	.	TGTGCCACCAGCCTTGTGGGACACGGAAACGGGGAGCTGTTTTTT	CATSLVGHGNGELFF
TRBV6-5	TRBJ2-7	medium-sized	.	TGTGCCAGCAGGACGAGGGGTTCCTACGAGCAGTACTTC	CASRTRGSYEQYF
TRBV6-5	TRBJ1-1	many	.	TGTGCCAGCAGAATCCAGGGTAGTACTGAAGCTTTCTTT	CASRIQGSTEAFF
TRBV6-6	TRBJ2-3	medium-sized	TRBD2	TGTGCCACCACCGGACTAGCGGGAGCAGATACGCAGTATTTT	CATTGLAGADTQYF
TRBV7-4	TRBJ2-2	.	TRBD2	TGTGCCAGCAGCTCCCGACTAGCAGACACCGGGGAGCTGTTTTTT	CASSSRLADTGELFF
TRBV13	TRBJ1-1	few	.	TGTGCCAGCAGCTTCGGGGGCGGGAGTGCTGAAGCTTTCTTT	CASSFGGGSAEAFF
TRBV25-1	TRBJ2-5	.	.	TGTGCCAGCAGTGAATATAGGAGGGAGACCCAGTACTTC	CASSEYRRETQYF
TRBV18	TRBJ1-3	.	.	TGTGCCAGCTCACAGGTGTATGGAAACACCATATATTTT	CASSQVYGNTIYF
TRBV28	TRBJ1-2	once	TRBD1	TGTGCCAGCAGTTCACACAGGGGGCCCTATGGCTACACCTTC	CASSSHRGPYGYTF
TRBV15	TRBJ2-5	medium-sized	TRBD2	TGTGCCACCAGCGTCTCTTCTAGCGGGCATCAAGAGACCCAGTACTTC	CATSVSSSGHQETQYF
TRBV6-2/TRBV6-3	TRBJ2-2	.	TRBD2	TGTGCCAGCAGTTACGGGACTAGCGGGCTGAACACCGGGGAGCTGTTTTTT	CASSYGTSGLNTGELFF
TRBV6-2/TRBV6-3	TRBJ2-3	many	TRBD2	TGTGCCAGCCGGACCTTAGCGGGGCGAAGCACAGATACGCAGTATTTT	CASRTLAGRSTDTQYF
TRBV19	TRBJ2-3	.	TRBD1	TGTGCCAGTAGTCCGGGACAGGGGGCACAGGGTACGCAGTATTTT	CASSPGQGAQGTQYF
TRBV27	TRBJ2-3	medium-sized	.	TGTGCCAGCAGTTTTGACGGGACTAGCACAGATACGCAGTATTTT	CASSFDGTSTDTQYF
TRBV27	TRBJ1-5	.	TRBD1	TGTGCCAGCTGGGGCGGGACAGACCCAGCGCCCCAGCATTTT	CASWGGTDPAPQHF
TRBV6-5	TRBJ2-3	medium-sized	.	TGTGCCAGCAGTTACTCAGTTGGCACAGATACGCAGTATTTT	CASSYSVGTDTQYF
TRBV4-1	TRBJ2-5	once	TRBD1	TGCGCCAGCAGCCAAGAAGACTGGACAGGGGACATCCAGTACTTC	CASSQEDWTGDIQYF